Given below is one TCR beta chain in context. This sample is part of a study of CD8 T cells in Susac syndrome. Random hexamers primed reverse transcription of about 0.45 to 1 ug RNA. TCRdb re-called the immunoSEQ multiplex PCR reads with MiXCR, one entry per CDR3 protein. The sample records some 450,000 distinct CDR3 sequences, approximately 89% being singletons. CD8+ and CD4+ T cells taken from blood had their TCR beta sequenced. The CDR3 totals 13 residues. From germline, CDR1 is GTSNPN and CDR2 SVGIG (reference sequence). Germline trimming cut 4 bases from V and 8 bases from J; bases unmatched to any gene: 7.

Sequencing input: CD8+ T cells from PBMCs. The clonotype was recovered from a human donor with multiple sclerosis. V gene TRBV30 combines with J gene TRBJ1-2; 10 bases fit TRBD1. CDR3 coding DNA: TGTGCCTGGAACACCGGGACAGGGGACGGCTACACCTTC. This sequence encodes CAWNTGTGDGYTF.